This TCR beta chain was obtained from a study of CD8 T cells in ankylosing spondylitis. This CDR3 is 11 amino acids long. Germline V lookup: CDR1 DFQATT, CDR2 SNEGSKA (reference sequence). V shed 5 bases and J shed 7 bases, with 11 bases lying between them. This clonotype has at least ten counts. TCRdb analysed the 5' RACE reads with MiXCR anew, one entry per CDR3 protein. Here the sample spans about 130,000 distinct CDR3 sequences, just under 7.5% being singletons. Sample: blood, either unsorted or a sorted T cell fraction (not recorded which). This chain joins TRBV20-1 and TRBJ1-1; D is possibly TRBD1 (6 bases). This TCR was sampled from a female donor with ankylosing spondylitis or in good health (not recorded which). CDR3 amino acids: CSAGGQVEAFF. The CDR3 nucleotides are TGCAGTGCTGGGGGCCAAGTTGAAGCTTTCTTT.